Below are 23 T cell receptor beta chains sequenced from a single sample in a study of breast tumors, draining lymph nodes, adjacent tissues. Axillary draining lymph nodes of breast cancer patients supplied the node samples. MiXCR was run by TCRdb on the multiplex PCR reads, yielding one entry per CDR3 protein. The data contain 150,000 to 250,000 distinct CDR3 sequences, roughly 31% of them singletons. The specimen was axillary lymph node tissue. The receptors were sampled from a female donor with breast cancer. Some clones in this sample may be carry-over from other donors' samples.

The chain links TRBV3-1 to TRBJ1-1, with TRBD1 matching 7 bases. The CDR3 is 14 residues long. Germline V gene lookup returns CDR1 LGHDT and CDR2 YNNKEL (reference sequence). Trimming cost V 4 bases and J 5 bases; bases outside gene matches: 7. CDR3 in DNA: TGTGCCAGCAGCCTTAAGGGGGCGCGGACTGAAGCTTTCTTT. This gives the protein CASSLKGARTEAFF.

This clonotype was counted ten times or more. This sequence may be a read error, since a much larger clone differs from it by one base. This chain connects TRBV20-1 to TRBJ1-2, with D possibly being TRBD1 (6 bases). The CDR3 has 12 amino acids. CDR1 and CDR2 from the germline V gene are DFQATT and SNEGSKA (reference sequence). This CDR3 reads CSANRALYGSTF. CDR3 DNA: TGCAGTGCAAACAGGGCCCTCTATGGCTCCACCTTC.

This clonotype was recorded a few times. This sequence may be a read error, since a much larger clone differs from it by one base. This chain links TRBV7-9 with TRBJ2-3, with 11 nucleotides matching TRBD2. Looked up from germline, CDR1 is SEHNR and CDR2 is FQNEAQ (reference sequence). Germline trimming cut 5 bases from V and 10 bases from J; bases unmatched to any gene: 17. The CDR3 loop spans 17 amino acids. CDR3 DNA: TGTGCCAGCAGCCGTCCCCGGCTAGCGGGGGGTAGCGATCCGCAGTATTTT. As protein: CASSRPRLAGGSDPQYF.

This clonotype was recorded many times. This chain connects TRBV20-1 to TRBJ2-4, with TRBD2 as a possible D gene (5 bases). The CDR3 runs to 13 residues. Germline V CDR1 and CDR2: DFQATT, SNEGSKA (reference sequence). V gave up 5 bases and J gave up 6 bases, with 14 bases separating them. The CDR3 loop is CSAWERDRNIQYF. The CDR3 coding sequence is TGCAGTGCTTGGGAGAGGGATCGAAACATTCAGTACTTC.

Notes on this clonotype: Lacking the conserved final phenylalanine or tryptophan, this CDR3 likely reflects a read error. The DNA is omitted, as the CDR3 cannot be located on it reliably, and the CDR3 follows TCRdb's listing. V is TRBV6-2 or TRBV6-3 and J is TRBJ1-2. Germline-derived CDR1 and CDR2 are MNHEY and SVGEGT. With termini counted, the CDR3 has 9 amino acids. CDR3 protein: CASTTGTSQ.

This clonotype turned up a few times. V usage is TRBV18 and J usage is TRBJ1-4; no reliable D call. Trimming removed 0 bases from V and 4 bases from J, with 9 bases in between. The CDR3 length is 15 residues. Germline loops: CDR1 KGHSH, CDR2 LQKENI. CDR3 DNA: TGTGCCAGCTCACCACCGGCCCCAAATAATGAAAAACTGTTTTTT. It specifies CASSPPAPNNEKLFF.

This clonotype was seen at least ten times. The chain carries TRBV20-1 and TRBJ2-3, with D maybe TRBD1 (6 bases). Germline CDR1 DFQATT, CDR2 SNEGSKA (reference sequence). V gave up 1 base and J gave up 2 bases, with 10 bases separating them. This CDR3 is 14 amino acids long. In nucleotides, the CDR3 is TGCAGTGCTAGAGGGGGGCCCCTCACAGATACGCAGTATTTT. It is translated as CSARGGPLTDTQYF.

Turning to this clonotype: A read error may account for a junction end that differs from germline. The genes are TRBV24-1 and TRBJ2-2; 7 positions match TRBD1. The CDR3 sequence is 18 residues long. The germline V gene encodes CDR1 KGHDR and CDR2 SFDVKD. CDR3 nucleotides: TGTGCCACCAGTGGTGTACCGGGACAGCAACAGAACGCCGGGGAGCTGTTTTTT. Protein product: CATSGVPGQQQNAGELFF.

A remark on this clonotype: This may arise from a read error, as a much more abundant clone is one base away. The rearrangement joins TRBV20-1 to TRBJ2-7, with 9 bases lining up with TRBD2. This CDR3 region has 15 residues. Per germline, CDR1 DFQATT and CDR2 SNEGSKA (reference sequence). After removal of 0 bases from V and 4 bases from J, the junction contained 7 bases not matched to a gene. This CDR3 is CSARDFGLATYEQYF. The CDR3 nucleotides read TGCAGTGCTAGAGACTTCGGACTAGCGACGTACGAGCAGTACTTC.

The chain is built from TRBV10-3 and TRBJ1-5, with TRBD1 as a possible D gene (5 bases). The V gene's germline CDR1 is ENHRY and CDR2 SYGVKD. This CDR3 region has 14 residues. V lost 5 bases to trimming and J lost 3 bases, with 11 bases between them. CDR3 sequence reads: CAISNDRSNQPQHF. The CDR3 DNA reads TGTGCCATCAGTAACGACAGATCCAATCAGCCCCAGCATTTT.

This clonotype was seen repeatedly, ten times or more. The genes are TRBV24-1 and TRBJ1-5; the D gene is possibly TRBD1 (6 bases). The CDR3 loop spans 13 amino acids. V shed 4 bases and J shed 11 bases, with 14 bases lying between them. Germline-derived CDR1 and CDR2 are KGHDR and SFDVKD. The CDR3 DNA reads TGTGCCACCAGTGACTCGGACAGACGCGCCCAGCATTTT. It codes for CATSDSDRRAQHF.

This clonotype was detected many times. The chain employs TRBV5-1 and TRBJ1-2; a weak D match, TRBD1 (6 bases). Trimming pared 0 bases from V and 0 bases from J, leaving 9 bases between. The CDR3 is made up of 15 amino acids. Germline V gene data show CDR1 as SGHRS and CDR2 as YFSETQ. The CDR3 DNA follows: TGCGCCAGCAGCTTGGGGGGGCCAGCTAACTATGGCTACACCTTC. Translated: CASSLGGPANYGYTF.

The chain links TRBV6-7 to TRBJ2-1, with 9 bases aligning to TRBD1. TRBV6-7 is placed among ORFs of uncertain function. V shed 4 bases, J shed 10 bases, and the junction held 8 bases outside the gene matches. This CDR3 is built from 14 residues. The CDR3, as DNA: TGTGCCAGCAGTTGGACAGGGGTCGGGGTCGAGCAGTTCTTC. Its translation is CASSWTGVGVEQFF.

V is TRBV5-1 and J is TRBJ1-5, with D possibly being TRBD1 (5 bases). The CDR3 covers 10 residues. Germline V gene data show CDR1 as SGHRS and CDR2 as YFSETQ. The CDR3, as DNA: TGCGCACAGGGCAATCAGCCCCAGCATTTT. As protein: CAQGNQPQHF.

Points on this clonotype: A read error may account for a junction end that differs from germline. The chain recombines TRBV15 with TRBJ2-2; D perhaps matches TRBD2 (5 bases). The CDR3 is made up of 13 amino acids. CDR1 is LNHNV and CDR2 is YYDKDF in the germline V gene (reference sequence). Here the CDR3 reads CATSRDHTGELLF. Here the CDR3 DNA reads TGCGCCACCAGCAGAGATCACACCGGGGAGCTGCTTTTT.

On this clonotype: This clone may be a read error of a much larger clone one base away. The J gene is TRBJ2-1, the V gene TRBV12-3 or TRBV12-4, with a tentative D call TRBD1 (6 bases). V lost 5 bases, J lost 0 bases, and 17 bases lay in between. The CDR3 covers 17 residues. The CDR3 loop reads CASSISRQDSSYNEQFF. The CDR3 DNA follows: TGTGCCAGCAGTATATCGCGACAGGATTCCTCCTACAATGAGCAGTTCTTC.

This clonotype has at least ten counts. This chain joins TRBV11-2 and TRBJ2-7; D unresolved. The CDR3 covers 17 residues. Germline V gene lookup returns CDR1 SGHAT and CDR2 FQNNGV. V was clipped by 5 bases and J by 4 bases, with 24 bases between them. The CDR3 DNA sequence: TGTGCCAGCAGCCTTTGGCCCCGATATAACGGACCTTACGAGCAGTACTTC. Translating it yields CASSLWPRYNGPYEQYF.

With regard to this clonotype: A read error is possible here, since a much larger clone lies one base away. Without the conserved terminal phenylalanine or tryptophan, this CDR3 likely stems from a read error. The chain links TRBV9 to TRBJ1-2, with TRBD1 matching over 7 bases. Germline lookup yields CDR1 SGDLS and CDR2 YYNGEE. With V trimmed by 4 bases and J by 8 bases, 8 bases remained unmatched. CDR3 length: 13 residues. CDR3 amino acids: CASSLGTDKGYTS. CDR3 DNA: TGTGCCAGCAGCCTGGGGACAGATAAGGGCTACACCTCC.

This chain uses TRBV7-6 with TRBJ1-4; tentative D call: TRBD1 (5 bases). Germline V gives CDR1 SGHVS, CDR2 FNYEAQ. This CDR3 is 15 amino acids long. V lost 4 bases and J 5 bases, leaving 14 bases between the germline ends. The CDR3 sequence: CASSSGLAANEKLFF. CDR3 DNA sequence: TGTGCCAGCAGCTCGGGACTAGCGGCGAATGAAAAACTGTTTTTT.

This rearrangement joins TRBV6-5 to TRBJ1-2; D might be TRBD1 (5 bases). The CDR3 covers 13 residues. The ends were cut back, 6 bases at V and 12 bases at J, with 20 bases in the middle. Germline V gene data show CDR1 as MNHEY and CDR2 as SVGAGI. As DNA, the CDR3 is TGTGCCAGCAGCAAGGGACGGAGCTCTGGAAACACCTTC. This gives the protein CASSKGRSSGNTF.

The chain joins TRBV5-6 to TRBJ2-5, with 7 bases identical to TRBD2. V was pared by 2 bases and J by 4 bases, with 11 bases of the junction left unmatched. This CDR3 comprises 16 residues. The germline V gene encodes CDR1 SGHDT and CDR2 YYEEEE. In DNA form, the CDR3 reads TGTGCCAGCAGCTTTGGGGGTCTAGCGGTCAGAGAGACCCAGTACTTC. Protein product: CASSFGGLAVRETQYF.

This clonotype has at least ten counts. This CDR3 reads CSARDPRGQGEQYF. The CDR3, as DNA: TGCAGTGCTAGAGATCCGCGGGGGCAAGGCGAGCAGTACTTC. The chain employs TRBV20-1 and TRBJ2-7, with a weak D call TRBD2 (7 bases). The V gene lost 0 bases and the J gene lost 6 bases, with 15 bases spanning the gap. The CDR3 has 14 residues. From germline, CDR1 is DFQATT and CDR2 SNEGSKA (reference sequence).

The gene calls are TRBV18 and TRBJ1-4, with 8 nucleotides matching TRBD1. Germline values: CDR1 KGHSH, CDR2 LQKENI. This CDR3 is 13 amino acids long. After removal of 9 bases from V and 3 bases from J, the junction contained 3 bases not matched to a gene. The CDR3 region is CASTGGANEKLFF. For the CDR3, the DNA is TGTGCCAGTACAGGGGGAGCTAATGAAAAACTGTTTTTT.